The clone carrying this T cell receptor (beta chain) was counted at least ten times. The target antigen is unknown. This specimen comes from a study of T cells in Graves' hyperthyroidism and ophthalmopathy. Study-level findings and limits: Peripheral blood also featured most of the thyroid clonotypes expanded above 0.001.

Amplified regions were TCR beta CDR3 sequences from RNA transcripts. Primed by the HTBI set, a first-round RT-PCR was run on the TCR CDR3. TCRdb re-analysed the multiplex PCR reads in MiXCR, keeping a single row per CDR3 protein. Of fewer than 900,000 distinct CDR3 sequences in the sample, about a sixth are singletons; the top ten hold around 7.7%. Germline values: CDR1 DFQATT, CDR2 SNEGSKA (reference sequence). The germline V and J ends were trimmed by 5 bases and 3 bases, with 20 bases remaining between them. CDR3 length: 15 residues. The chain recombines TRBV20-1 with TRBJ2-7; maybe TRBD2 (6 bases). Sequenced: blood. The source is a man younger than 35 with Graves' hyperthyroidism. Written as DNA, the CDR3 is TGCAGTGCTTCAACTAGCTCCGGAGCGCGCTACGAGCAGTACTTC. Amino acid sequence: CSASTSSGARYEQYF.